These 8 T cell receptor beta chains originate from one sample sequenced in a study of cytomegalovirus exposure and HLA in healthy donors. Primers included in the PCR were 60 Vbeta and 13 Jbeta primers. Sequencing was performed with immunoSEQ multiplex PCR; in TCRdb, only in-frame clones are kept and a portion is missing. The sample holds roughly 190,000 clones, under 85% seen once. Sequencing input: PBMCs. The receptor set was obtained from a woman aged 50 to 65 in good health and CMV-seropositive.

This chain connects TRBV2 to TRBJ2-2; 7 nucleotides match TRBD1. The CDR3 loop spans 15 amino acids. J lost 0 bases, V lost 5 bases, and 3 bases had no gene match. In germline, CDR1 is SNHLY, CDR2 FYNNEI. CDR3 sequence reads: CASSLGQTNTGELFF. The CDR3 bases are TGTGCCAGCAGTCTGGGACAGACGAACACCGGGGAGCTGTTTTTT.

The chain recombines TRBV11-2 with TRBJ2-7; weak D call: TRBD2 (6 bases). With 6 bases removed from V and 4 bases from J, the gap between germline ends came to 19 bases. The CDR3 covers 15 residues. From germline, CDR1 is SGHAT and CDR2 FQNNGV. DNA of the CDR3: TGTGCCAGCAGTCCCGTGGTAGCGGTGTCTTACGAGCAGTACTTC. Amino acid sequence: CASSPVVAVSYEQYF. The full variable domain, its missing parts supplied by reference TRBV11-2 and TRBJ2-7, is EAGVAQSPRYKIIEKRQSVAFWCNPISGHATLYWYQQILGQGPKLLIQFQNNGVVDDSQLPKDRFSAERLKGVDSTLKIQPAKLEDSAVYLCASSPVVAVSYEQYFGPGTRLTVT.

CDR3 sequence: CASSPLGGSGNTIYF. For the CDR3, the DNA is TGTGCCAGTAGTCCCTTGGGGGGCTCTGGAAACACCATATATTTT. The rearrangement uses TRBV19 and TRBJ1-3; D perhaps matches TRBD1 (5 bases). V was shortened by 5 bases and J by 0 bases, with 11 bases between the two germline ends. The CDR3 length is 15 residues. Germline-derived CDR1 and CDR2 are LNHDA and SQIVND (reference sequence). The whole variable domain, filled in from reference TRBV19 and TRBJ1-3, reads DGGITQSPKYLFRKEGQNVTLSCEQNLNHDAMYWYRQDPGQGLRLIYYSQIVNDFQKGDIAEGYSVSREKKESFPLTVTSAQKNPTAFYLCASSPLGGSGNTIYFGEGSWLTVV.

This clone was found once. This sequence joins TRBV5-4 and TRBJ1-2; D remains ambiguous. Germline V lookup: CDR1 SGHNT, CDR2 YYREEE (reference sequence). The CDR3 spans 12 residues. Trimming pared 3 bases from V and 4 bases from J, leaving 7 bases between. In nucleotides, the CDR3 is TGTGCCAGCAGCTCAAACTCCTATGGCTACACCTTC. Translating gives CASSSNSYGYTF.

The CDR3 coding sequence is TGTGCCAGCAGTTCGACTAGCGGGGGGGCCACGTCCTACGAGCAGTACTTC. Amino acids: CASSSTSGGATSYEQYF. The chain joins TRBV27 to TRBJ2-7, with 14 bases fitting TRBD2. The CDR3 contains 17 residues. Germline V lookup: CDR1 MNHEY, CDR2 SMNVEV (reference sequence). The ends lost 4 bases at V and 1 base at J; junction bases unmatched: 6.

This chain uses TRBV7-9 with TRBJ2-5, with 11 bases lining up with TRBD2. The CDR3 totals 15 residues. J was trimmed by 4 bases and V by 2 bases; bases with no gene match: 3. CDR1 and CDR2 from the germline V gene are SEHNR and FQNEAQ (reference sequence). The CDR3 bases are TGTGCCAGCAGCTTACTAGCGGGGGGTGGAGAGACCCAGTACTTC. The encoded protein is CASSLLAGGGETQYF.

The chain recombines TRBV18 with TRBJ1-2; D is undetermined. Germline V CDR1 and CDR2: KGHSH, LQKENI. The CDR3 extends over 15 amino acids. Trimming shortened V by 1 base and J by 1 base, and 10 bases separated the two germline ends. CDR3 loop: CASSPRSALNYGYTF. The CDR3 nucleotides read TGTGCCAGCTCACCACGGTCAGCGCTTAACTATGGCTACACCTTC.

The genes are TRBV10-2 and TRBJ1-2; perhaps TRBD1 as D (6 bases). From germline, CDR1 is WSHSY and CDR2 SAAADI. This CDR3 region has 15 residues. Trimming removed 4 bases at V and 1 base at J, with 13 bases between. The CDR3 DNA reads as TGCGCCAGCAGTGCGAGGGCAGGGGATAACTATGGCTACACCTTC. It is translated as CASSARAGDNYGYTF.